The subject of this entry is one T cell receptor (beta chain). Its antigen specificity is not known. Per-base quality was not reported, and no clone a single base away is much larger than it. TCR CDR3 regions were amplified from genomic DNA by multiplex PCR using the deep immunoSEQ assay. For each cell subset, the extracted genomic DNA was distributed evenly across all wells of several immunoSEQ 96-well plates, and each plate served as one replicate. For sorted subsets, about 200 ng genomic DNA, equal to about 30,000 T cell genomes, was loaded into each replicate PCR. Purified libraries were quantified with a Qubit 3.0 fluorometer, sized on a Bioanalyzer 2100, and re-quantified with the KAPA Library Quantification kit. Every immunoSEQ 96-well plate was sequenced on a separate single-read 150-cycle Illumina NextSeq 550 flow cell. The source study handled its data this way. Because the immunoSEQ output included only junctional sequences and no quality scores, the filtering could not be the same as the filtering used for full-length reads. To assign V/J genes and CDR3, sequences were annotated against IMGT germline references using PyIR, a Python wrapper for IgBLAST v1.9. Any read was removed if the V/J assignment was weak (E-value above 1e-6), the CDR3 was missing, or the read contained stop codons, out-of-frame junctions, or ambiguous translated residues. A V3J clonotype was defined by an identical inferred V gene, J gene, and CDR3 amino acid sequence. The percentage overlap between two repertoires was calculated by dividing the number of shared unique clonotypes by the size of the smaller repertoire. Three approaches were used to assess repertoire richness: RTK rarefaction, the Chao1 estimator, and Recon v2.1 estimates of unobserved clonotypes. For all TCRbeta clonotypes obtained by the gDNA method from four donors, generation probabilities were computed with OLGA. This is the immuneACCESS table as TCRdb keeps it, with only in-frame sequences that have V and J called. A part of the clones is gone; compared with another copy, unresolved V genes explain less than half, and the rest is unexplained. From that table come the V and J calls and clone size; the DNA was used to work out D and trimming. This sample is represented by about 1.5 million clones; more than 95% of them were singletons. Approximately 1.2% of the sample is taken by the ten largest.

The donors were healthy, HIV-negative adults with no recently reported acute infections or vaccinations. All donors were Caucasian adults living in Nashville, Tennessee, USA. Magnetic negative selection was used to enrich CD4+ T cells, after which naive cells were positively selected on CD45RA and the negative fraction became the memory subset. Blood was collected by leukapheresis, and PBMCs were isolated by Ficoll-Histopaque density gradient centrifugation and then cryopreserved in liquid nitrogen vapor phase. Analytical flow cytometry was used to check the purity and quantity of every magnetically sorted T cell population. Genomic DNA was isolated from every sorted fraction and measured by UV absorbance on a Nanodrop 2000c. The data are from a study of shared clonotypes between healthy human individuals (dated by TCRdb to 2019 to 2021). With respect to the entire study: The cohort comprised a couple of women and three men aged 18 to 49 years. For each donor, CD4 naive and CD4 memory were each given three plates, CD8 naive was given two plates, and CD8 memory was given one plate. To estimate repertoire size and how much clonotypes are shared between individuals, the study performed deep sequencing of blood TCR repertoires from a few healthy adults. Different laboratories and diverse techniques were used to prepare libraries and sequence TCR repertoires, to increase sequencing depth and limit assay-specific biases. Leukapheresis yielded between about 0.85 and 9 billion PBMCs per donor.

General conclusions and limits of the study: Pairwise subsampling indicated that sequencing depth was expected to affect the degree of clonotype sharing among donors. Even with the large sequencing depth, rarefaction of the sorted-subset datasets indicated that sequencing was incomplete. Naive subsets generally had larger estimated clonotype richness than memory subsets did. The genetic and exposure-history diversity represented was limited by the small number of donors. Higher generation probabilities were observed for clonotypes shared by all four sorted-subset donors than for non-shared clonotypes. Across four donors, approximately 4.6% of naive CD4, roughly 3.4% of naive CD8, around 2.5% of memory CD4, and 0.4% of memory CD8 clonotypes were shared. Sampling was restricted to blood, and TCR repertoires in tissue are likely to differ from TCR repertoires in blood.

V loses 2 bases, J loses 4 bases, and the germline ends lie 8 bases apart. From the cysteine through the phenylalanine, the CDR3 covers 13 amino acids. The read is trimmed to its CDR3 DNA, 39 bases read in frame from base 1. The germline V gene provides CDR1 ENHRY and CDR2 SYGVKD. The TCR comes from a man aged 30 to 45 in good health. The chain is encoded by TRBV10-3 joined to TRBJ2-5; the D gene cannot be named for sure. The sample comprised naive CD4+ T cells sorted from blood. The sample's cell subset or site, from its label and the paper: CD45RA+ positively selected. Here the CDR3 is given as CAISEKWGETQYF. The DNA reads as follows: TGTGCCATCAGTGAGAAGTGGGGAGAGACCCAGTACTTC.